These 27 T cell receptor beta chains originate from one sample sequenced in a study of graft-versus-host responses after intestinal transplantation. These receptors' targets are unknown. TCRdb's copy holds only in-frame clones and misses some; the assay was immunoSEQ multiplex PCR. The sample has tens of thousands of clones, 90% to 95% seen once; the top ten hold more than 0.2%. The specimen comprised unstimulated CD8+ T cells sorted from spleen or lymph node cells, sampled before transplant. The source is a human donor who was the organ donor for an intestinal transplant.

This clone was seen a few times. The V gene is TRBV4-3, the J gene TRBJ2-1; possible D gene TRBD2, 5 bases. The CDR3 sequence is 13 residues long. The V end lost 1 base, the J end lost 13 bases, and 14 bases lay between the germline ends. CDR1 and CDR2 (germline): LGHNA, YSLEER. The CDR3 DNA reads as TGCGCCAGCAGCCAAGGGAACGGGGTAGGACAGTTCTTC. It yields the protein CASSQGNGVGQFF.

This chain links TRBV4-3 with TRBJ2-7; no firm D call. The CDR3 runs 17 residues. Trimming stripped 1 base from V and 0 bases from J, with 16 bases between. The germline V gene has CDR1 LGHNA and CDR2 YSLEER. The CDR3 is CASSQGPSGLSSYEQYF. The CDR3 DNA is TGCGCCAGCAGCCAAGGCCCGTCGGGCCTAAGCTCCTACGAGCAGTACTTC.

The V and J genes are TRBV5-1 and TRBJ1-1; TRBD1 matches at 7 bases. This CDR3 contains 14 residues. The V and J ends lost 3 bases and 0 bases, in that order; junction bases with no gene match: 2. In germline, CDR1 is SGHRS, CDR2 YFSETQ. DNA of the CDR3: TGCGCCAGCAGCTGGGACAGCATGAACACTGAAGCTTTCTTT. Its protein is CASSWDSMNTEAFF.

CDR3 loop: CASSFSPGYEQYF. DNA for the CDR3: TGTGCCAGCAGCTTCTCGCCGGGGTACGAGCAGTACTTC. V is TRBV7-9 and J is TRBJ2-7, with a possible D match to TRBD2 (5 bases). In germline, CDR1 is SEHNR, CDR2 FQNEAQ (reference sequence). The CDR3 is made up of 13 amino acids. The ends were cut back, 3 bases at V and 4 bases at J, with 10 bases in the middle. Using reference TRBV7-9 and TRBJ2-7 for the parts outside the CDR3, the full variable domain is DTGVSQNPRHKITKRGQNVTFRCDPISEHNRLYWYRQTLGQGPEFLTYFQNEAQLEKSRLLSDRFSAERPKGSFSTLEIQRTEQGDSAMYLCASSFSPGYEQYFGPGTRLTVT.

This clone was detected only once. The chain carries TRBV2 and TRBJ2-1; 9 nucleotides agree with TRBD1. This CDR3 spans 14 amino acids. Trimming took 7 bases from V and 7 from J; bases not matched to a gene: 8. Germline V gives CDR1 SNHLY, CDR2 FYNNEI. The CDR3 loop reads CASKGRTGENEQFF. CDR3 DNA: TGTGCCAGCAAAGGGCGGACAGGGGAAAATGAGCAGTTCTTC.

For the CDR3, the DNA is TGTGCCAGCAGCTTCCGAGGGGAAGAGACCCAGTACTTC. The encoded protein is CASSFRGEETQYF. The chain joins TRBV13 to TRBJ2-5; D assignment may be TRBD1 or TRBD2 (5 bases each). CDR1 and CDR2 from the germline V gene are PRHDT and FYEKMQ (reference sequence). The length of the CDR3 is 13 residues. Trimming pared 3 bases from V and 3 bases from J, leaving 8 bases between.

The CDR3 sequence: CASSLILAGGFYNEQFF. Written as DNA, the CDR3 is TGTGCCAGCAGTTTAATCTTGGCGGGGGGCTTCTACAATGAGCAGTTCTTC. The J gene is TRBJ2-1, the V gene TRBV28; TRBD2 agrees at 8 bases. Trimming took 2 bases from V and 3 from J; bases not matched to a gene: 9. The length of the CDR3 is 17 residues. CDR1 and CDR2 (germline): MDHEN, SYDVKM.

CDR3 nucleotide sequence: TGCGCCAGCAGCCATGGGGCCGATAATTCACCCCTCCACTTT. As protein: CASSHGADNSPLHF. The chain combines TRBV4-1 with TRBJ1-6; maybe TRBD1 (5 bases). Germline V lookup: CDR1 MGHRA, CDR2 YSYEKL. The length of the CDR3 is 14 residues. V lost 3 bases and J lost 5, with 8 bases in between.

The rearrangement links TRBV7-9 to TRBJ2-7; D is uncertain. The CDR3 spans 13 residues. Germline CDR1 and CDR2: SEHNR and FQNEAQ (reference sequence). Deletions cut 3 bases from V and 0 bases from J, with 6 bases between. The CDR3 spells CASSLPYSYEQYF. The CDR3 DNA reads TGTGCCAGCAGCTTGCCATACTCCTACGAGCAGTACTTC. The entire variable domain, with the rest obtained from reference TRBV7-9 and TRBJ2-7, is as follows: DTGVSQNPRHKITKRGQNVTFRCDPISEHNRLYWYRQTLGQGPEFLTYFQNEAQLEKSRLLSDRFSAERPKGSFSTLEIQRTEQGDSAMYLCASSLPYSYEQYFGPGTRLTVT.

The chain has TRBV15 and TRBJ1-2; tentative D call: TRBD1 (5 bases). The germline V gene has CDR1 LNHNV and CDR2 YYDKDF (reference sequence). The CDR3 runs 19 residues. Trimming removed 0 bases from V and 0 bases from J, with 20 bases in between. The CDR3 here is CATSRDLVGGEAANYGYTF. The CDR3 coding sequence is TGTGCCACCAGCAGAGATTTGGTCGGGGGGGAGGCGGCTAACTATGGCTACACCTTC.

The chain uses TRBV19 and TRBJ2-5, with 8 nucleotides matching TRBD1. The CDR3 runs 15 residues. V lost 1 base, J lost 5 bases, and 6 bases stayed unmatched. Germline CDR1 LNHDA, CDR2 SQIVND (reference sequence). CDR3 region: CASSIAGGAMETQYF. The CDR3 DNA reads TGTGCCAGTAGTATAGCAGGGGGCGCGATGGAGACCCAGTACTTC.

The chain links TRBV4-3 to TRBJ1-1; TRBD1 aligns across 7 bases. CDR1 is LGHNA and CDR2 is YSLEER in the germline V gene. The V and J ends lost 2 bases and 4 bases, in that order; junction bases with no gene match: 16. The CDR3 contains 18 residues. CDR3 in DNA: TGCGCCAGCAGCCAAAATATCCGGACAGGCCCCAAAGGCACTGAAGCTTTCTTT. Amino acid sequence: CASSQNIRTGPKGTEAFF.

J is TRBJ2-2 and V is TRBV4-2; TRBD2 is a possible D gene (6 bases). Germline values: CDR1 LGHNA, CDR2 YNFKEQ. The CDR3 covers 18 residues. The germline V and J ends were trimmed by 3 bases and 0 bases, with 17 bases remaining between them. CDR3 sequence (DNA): TGTGCCAGCAGCCAGCCGGAGGGGTGGGCAGCGAACACCGGGGAGCTGTTTTTT. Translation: CASSQPEGWAANTGELFF.

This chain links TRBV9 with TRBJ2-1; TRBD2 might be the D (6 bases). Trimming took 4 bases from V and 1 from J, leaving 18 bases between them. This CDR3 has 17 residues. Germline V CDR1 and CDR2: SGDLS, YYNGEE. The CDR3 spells CASSFSDGGTSYNEQFF. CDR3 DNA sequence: TGTGCCAGCAGCTTCTCGGACGGGGGAACTTCCTACAATGAGCAGTTCTTC.

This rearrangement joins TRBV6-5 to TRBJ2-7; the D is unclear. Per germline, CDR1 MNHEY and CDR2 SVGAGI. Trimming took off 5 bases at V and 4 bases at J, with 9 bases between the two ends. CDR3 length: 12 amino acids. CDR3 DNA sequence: TGTGCCAGCAGTCCACATCAGTACGAGCAGTACTTC. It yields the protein CASSPHQYEQYF.

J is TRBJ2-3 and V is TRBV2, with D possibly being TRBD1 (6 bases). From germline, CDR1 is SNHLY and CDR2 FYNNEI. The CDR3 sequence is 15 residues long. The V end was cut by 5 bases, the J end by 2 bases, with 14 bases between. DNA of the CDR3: TGTGCCAGCAGTAAAGTGGGGGCTGACACAGATACGCAGTATTTT. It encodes CASSKVGADTDTQYF.

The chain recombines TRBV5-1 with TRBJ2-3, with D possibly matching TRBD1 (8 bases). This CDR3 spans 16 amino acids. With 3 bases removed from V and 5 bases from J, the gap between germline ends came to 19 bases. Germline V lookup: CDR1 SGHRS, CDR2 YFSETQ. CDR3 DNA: TGCGCCAGCAGCTCCTCAGGGGGCTGGGGGGGAGATACGCAGTATTTT. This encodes CASSSSGGWGGDTQYF.

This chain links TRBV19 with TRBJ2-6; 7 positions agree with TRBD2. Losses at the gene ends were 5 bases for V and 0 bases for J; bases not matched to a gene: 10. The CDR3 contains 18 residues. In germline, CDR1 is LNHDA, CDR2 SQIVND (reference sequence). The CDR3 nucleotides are TGTGCCAGTAGTCCTCTGGGGGGGGTGGACTCTGGGGCCAACGTCCTGACTTTC. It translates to CASSPLGGVDSGANVLTF. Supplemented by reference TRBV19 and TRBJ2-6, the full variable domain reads DGGITQSPKYLFRKEGQNVTLSCEQNLNHDAMYWYRQDPGQGLRLIYYSQIVNDFQKGDIAEGYSVSREKKESFPLTVTSAQKNPTAFYLCASSPLGGVDSGANVLTFGAGSRLTVL.

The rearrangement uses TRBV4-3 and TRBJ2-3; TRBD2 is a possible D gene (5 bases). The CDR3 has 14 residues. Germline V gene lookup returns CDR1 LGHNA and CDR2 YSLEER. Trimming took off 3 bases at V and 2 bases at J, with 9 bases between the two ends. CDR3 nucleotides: TGCGCCAGCAGCCATGAGCGGTACACAGATACGCAGTATTTT. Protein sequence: CASSHERYTDTQYF.

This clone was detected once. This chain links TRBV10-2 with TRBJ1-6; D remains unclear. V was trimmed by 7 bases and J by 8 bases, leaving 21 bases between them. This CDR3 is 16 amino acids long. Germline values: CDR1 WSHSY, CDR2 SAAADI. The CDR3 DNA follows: TGCGCCAGCATCGAACTTTTCGGAGGCTTGGATTCACCCCTCCACTTT. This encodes CASIELFGGLDSPLHF.

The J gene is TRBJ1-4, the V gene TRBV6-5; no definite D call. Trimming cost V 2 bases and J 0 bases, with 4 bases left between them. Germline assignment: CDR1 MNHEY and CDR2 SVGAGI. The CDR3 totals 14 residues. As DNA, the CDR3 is TGTGCCAGCAGTTACACAGCAACTAATGAAAAACTGTTTTTT. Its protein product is CASSYTATNEKLFF.

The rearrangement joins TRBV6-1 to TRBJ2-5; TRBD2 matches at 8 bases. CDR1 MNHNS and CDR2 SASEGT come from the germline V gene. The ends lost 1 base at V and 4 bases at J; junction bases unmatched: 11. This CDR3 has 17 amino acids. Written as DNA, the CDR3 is TGTGCCAGCAGTGAAGAGGGACGGGGGGGCCGAGCAGAGACCCAGTACTTC. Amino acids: CASSEEGRGGRAETQYF.

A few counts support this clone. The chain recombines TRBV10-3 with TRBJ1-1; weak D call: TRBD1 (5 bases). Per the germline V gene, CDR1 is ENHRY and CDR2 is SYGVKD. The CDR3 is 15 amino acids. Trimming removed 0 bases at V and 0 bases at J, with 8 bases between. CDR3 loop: CAISESGTLNTEAFF. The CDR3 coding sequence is TGTGCCATCAGTGAGTCGGGGACCCTGAACACTGAAGCTTTCTTT.

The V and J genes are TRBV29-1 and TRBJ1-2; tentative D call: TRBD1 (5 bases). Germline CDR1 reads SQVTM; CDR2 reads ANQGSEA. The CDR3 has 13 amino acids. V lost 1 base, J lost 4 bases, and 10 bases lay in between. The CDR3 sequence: CSVEVAGTYGYTF. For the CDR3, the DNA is TGCAGCGTTGAAGTTGCAGGGACCTATGGCTACACCTTC.

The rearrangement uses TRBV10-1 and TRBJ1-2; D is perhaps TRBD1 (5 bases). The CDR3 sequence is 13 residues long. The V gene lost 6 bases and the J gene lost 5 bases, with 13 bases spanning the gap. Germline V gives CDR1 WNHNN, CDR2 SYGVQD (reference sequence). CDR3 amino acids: CASSGTSGYGYTF. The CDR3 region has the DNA TGCGCCAGCAGCGGGACGTCTGGATATGGCTACACCTTC.

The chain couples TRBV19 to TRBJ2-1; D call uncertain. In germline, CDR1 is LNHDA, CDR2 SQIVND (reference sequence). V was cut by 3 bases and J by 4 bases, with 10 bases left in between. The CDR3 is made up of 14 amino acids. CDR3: CASSIVPQYNEQFF. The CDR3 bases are TGTGCCAGTAGTATCGTCCCGCAATACAATGAGCAGTTCTTC.

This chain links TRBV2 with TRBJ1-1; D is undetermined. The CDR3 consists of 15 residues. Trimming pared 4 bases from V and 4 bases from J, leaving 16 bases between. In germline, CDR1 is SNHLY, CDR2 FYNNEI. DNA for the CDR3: TGTGCCAGCAGTGGCAGTATGGATCCATCCACTGAAGCTTTCTTT. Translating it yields CASSGSMDPSTEAFF. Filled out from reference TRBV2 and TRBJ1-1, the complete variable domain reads EPEVTQTPSHQVTQMGQEVILRCVPISNHLYFYWYRQILGQKVEFLVSFYNNEISEKSEIFDDQFSVERPDGSNFTLKIRSTKLEDSAMYFCASSGSMDPSTEAFFGQGTRLTVV.